The clone carrying this TCR beta chain has a handful of counts. This record comes from a study of T cell changes during pregnancy in multiple sclerosis. Using immunoSEQ multiplex PCR, the repertoire was profiled, and TCRdb retains in-frame clones only, with some absent. The data hold about 68,000 clones, with around 92% observed a single time. V shed 5 bases and J 6 bases; nucleotides not matched to a gene: 12. This CDR3 is built from 15 residues. Germline lookup yields CDR1 SGHTA and CDR2 FQGTGA. The rearrangement uses TRBV7-3 and TRBJ1-2; TRBD1 matches 7 bases. The input for sequencing was peripheral blood, taken in the first trimester of pregnancy. The receptor comes from a female donor with multiple sclerosis, enrolled in a pregnancy study. The CDR3 loop reads CASSAGGATGHGYTF. The CDR3 bases are TGTGCCAGCAGCGCCGGCGGGGCGACAGGGCATGGCTACACCTTC.